This passage covers 26 T cell receptor beta chains from one sample sequenced in a study of blood T cell repertoires in COVID-19. Profiling relied on immunoSEQ multiplex PCR, and the TCRdb table lists in-frame clones only, not all of them. The sample has roughly 300,000 clones, roughly 86% seen once. Sequencing input: peripheral blood. The receptors shown here come from a man aged 18-30 years with active or convalescent COVID-19.

This clone has a single count. V usage is TRBV15 and J usage is TRBJ1-6; D call uncertain. V was pared by 2 bases and J by 9 bases, with 8 bases between. This CDR3 region has 13 residues. CDR1 LNHNV and CDR2 YYDKDF come from the germline V gene (reference sequence). CDR3 sequence (DNA): TGTGCCACCAGCAGAAGGGAGGGTTCACCCCTCCACTTT. Its translation: CATSRREGSPLHF.

The V and J genes are TRBV4-1 and TRBJ2-7; D not certain. The CDR3 is made up of 13 amino acids. Germline CDR1 is MGHRA and CDR2 is YSYEKL. With 5 bases removed from V and 0 bases from J, the gap between germline ends came to 8 bases. CDR3 sequence reads: CASSALSSYEQYF. CDR3 DNA: TGCGCCAGCAGCGCCCTAAGCTCCTACGAGCAGTACTTC.

V is TRBV2 and J is TRBJ1-2; 8 nucleotides agree with TRBD1. The J segment lost 7 bases and the V segment lost 8 bases, leaving 15 bases of the junction unmatched. CDR1 SNHLY and CDR2 FYNNEI come from the germline V gene. The CDR3 contains 15 residues. The DNA of the CDR3 is TGTGCCAGCGACAGTTTGAGACAGGGGCCTTTTGGCTACACCTTC. This translates into CASDSLRQGPFGYTF.

The genes are TRBV27 and TRBJ1-2; D gene unclear. CDR1 and CDR2 (germline): MNHEY, SMNVEV (reference sequence). The CDR3 length is 13 residues. V dropped 5 bases and J dropped 4 bases, with 11 bases sitting between them. In DNA form, the CDR3 reads TGTGCCAGCAGTCCACCCTACGGCTATGGCTACACCTTC. Encoded protein: CASSPPYGYGYTF.

The CDR3: CASSGAVYNYGYTF. For the CDR3, the DNA is TGTGCCAGCAGTGGGGCAGTATATAACTATGGCTACACCTTC. The V and J genes are TRBV28 and TRBJ1-2; D possibly corresponds to TRBD1 (5 bases). The CDR3 has 14 amino acids. CDR1 is MDHEN, CDR2 SYDVKM, per germline. The ends were cut back, 5 bases at V and 1 base at J, with 11 bases in the middle.

This clone appeared a single time. CDR3 DNA: TGTGCCAGCAGTTTTTGGCCTGCCTACGAGCAGTACTTC. Translation gives CASSFWPAYEQYF. V gene TRBV27 combines with J gene TRBJ2-7; no definite D call. V was cut by 3 bases and J by 2 bases, with 8 bases left in between. Germline V lookup: CDR1 MNHEY, CDR2 SMNVEV (reference sequence). The CDR3 is made up of 13 amino acids.

This chain joins TRBV5-1 and TRBJ1-2; D is perhaps TRBD1 (6 bases). CDR3 length: 18 residues. The V gene's germline CDR1 is SGHRS and CDR2 YFSETQ. The germline V and J ends were trimmed by 0 bases and 2 bases, with 20 bases remaining between them. DNA of the CDR3: TGCGCCAGCAGCTTGGGATCGGGGGGCAGGGCTTTGAACTATGGCTACACCTTC. Protein sequence: CASSLGSGGRALNYGYTF.

The V gene is TRBV19, the J gene TRBJ1-3; 7 positions match TRBD1. The V gene end was trimmed by 5 bases and the J gene end by 4 bases; junction bases not matched to a gene: 8. The germline gives CDR1 LNHDA, CDR2 SQIVND (reference sequence). This CDR3 is built from 15 residues. The CDR3 bases are TGTGCCAGTAGTGCCGCACAGGGGTCAGGAAACACCATATATTTT. It is translated as CASSAAQGSGNTIYF.

The rearrangement uses TRBV6-2 or TRBV6-3 and TRBJ1-2, with D hard to call. The germline gives CDR1 MNHEY, CDR2 SVGEGT. The CDR3 length is 15 residues. V was cut by 2 bases and J by 0 bases, with 10 bases left in between. The CDR3 region has the DNA TGTGCCAGCAGTTACGAGGGAGGGCCTAACTATGGCTACACCTTC. Its translation: CASSYEGGPNYGYTF.

The rearrangement links TRBV27 to TRBJ1-2; TRBD1 is a possible D gene (6 bases). The CDR3 consists of 12 residues. The germline V gene has CDR1 MNHEY and CDR2 SMNVEV (reference sequence). Deletions cut 7 bases from V and 8 bases from J, with 14 bases between. The CDR3 nucleotides are TGTGCCAGCACTGGACGGGGGGCCGGCTACACCTTC. It yields the protein CASTGRGAGYTF.

The J gene is TRBJ2-5, the V gene TRBV7-9, with TRBD2 matching over 7 bases. V trimming: 5 bases; J trimming: 4 bases; junction bases outside the gene matches: 7. From germline, CDR1 is SEHNR and CDR2 FQNEAQ (reference sequence). The CDR3 contains 14 residues. CDR3 region: CASSPVGLTETQYF. CDR3 DNA: TGTGCCAGCAGCCCAGTGGGACTAACAGAGACCCAGTACTTC.

For this clone: The sample contains more than one DNA sequence encoding this CDR3. The V call is TRBV27, the J call TRBJ2-5, with 9 nucleotides matching TRBD1. The CDR3 consists of 14 residues. V shed 3 bases, J shed 1 base, and the junction held 0 bases outside the gene matches. CDR1 and CDR2 from the germline V gene are MNHEY and SMNVEV (reference sequence). CDR3 loop: CASSLDRGQETQYF. CDR3 bases: TGTGCCAGCAGTTTGGACAGGGGCCAAGAGACCCAGTACTTC.

V gene TRBV6-5 combines with J gene TRBJ2-1; tentatively, D is TRBD1 (6 bases). V was trimmed by 2 bases and J by 2 bases, leaving 13 bases between them. Per the germline V gene, CDR1 is MNHEY and CDR2 is SVGAGI. This CDR3 is built from 16 residues. CDR3 DNA sequence: TGTGCCAGCAGTTACGCGGACAGCCACCCCTACAATGAGCAGTTCTTC. Translation: CASSYADSHPYNEQFF.

This clone was counted a single time. This chain joins TRBV19 and TRBJ2-3; possible D gene TRBD1, 6 bases. CDR3 length equals 13 residues. Germline V lookup: CDR1 LNHDA, CDR2 SQIVND (reference sequence). Trimming removed 2 bases at V and 5 bases at J, with 8 bases between. The DNA for the CDR3 is TGTGCCAGTAGTATAACGACAGGAGATACGCAGTATTTT. This codes for CASSITTGDTQYF.

The V gene is TRBV21-1, the J gene TRBJ2-1; TRBD2 is taken as the D call from the table, unchecked against the DNA. TRBV21-1 is designated a pseudogene. CDR3 length equals 13 residues. DNA of the CDR3: TGTGCCAGCATGAGCGGGGGGAACAATGAGCAGTTCTTC. It encodes CASMSGGNNEQFF.

The chain employs TRBV6-6 and TRBJ1-6; TRBD1 agrees at 7 bases. The V segment lost 2 bases and the J segment 9 bases; nucleotides outside the gene matches: 4. CDR1 is MNHNY and CDR2 is SVGAGI in the germline V gene (reference sequence). CDR3 length equals 14 residues. The CDR3 region is CASSYRQGGSPLHF. The CDR3, as DNA: TGTGCCAGCAGTTACCGACAGGGCGGTTCACCCCTCCACTTT.

This chain connects TRBV11-2 to TRBJ2-7, with 7 bases fitting TRBD1. V lost 5 bases, J lost 6 bases, and 7 bases stayed unmatched. Germline CDR1 reads SGHAT; CDR2 reads FQNNGV. CDR3 length equals 13 residues. The CDR3 nucleotides are TGTGCCAGCAGCCTGGGACAGTCACTCGAGCAGTACTTC. It codes for CASSLGQSLEQYF.

Many counts were recorded for this clone. The DNA of the CDR3 is TGTGCCAGTAGCCCCGGGTCCCGTGAAGCTTTCTTT. Encoded protein: CASSPGSREAFF. The chain carries TRBV19 and TRBJ1-1; no clear D. In germline, CDR1 is LNHDA, CDR2 SQIVND (reference sequence). The CDR3 loop spans 12 amino acids. Trimming removed 6 bases from V and 7 bases from J, with 12 bases in between.

The chain links TRBV28 to TRBJ2-1, with 9 bases identical to TRBD2. V shed 1 base, J shed 6 bases, and the junction held 4 bases outside the gene matches. This CDR3 comprises 15 residues. Germline V gene data show CDR1 as MDHEN and CDR2 as SYDVKM. The CDR3 loop reads CASSLLVAGANEQFF. The DNA of the CDR3 is TGTGCCAGCAGTTTATTGGTAGCGGGGGCCAATGAGCAGTTCTTC.

The chain recombines TRBV19 with TRBJ1-2; tentatively, D is TRBD1 (6 bases). Germline V gene lookup returns CDR1 LNHDA and CDR2 SQIVND (reference sequence). The CDR3 is 12 residues long. The germline V and J ends were trimmed by 5 bases and 6 bases, with 10 bases remaining between them. The CDR3 region has the DNA TGTGCCAGTAGTGCCACAGGGAATGGCTACACCTTC. This encodes CASSATGNGYTF.

The chain has TRBV29-1 and TRBJ1-1; the D is unclear. The V gene lost 6 bases and the J gene lost 1 base, with 9 bases spanning the gap. The germline CDR1 and CDR2 sequences are SQVTM and ANQGSEA. The length of the CDR3 is 12 residues. The CDR3 bases are TGCAGCGTCGAAACAGAGAACACTGAAGCTTTCTTT. This gives the protein CSVETENTEAFF.

This chain's CDR3 is CASKGGATMNTEAFF. The CDR3, as DNA: TGTGCCAGTAAAGGAGGGGCCACCATGAACACTGAAGCTTTCTTT. The genes are TRBV19 and TRBJ1-1, with D possibly being TRBD1 (5 bases). This CDR3 is 15 amino acids long. Trimming left V 7 bases short and J 0 bases short, with 15 bases between. CDR1 LNHDA and CDR2 SQIVND come from the germline V gene (reference sequence).

The V gene is TRBV7-9, the J gene TRBJ1-3; possibly TRBD1 for D (5 bases). Germline CDR1 and CDR2: SEHNR and FQNEAQ (reference sequence). This CDR3 spans 17 amino acids. V lost 0 bases, J lost 0 bases, and 12 bases lay in between. The CDR3 DNA follows: TGTGCCAGCAGCTTAGCGGGGGGAGACCGCTCTGGAAACACCATATATTTT. It specifies CASSLAGGDRSGNTIYF.

For the CDR3, the DNA is TGCGCCAGCAGCTTGACTAGCGGGGGGGCCTCCTACAATGAGCAGTTCTTC. This encodes CASSLTSGGASYNEQFF. This chain connects TRBV5-1 to TRBJ2-1; 13 nucleotides match TRBD2. CDR1 is SGHRS and CDR2 is YFSETQ in the germline V gene. With V trimmed by 1 base and J by 0 bases, 1 base remained unmatched. The CDR3 spans 17 residues.

The chain couples TRBV10-3 to TRBJ1-2; 8 nucleotides line up with TRBD1. This CDR3 has 12 amino acids. Unmatched junction bases numbered 3, after V lost 9 bases and J lost 3 bases. The germline gives CDR1 ENHRY, CDR2 SYGVKD. The CDR3 DNA reads as TGTGCCATAGGACAGGGTGACTATGGCTACACCTTC. It is translated as CAIGQGDYGYTF.

This sequence joins TRBV29-1 and TRBJ1-2, with 8 positions matching TRBD1. This CDR3 is built from 13 residues. Looked up from germline, CDR1 is SQVTM and CDR2 is ANQGSEA. V lost 5 bases to trimming and J lost 8 bases; unmatched junction nucleotides: 10. The CDR3: CSVTPRTGHGYTF. CDR3 DNA: TGCAGCGTTACCCCTCGGACAGGGCACGGCTACACCTTC.